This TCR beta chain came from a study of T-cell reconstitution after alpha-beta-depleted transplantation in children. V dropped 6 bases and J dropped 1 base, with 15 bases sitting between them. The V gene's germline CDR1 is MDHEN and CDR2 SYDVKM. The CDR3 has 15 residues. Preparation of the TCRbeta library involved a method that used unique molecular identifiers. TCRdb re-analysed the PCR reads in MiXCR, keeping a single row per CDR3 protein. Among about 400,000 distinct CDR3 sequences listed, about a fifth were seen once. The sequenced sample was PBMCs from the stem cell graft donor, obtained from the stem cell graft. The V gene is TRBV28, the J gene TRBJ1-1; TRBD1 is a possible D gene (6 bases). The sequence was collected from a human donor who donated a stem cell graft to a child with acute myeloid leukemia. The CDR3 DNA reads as TGTGCCAGCAGCCCCCGAAGGGGGGGGAACACTGAAGCTTTCTTT. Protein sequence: CASSPRRGGNTEAFF.